These T cell receptor beta chains were read from a single sample in a study of shared clonotypes between healthy human individuals. Produced via immunoSEQ multiplex PCR; TCRdb's table is partial and in-frame only. Among about 960,000 clones listed, around three quarters were seen once. Sequenced input: memory CD4+ T cells sorted from blood. The receptors come from a man younger than 30 in good health. Both conserved end residues are part of each CDR3. The order of the fields is clone size, D gene, V gene, J gene, CDR3 DNA, CDR3 protein. A D gene is named only where the DNA matches it firmly. Clone size is stated in some rows and not others, as once, few, many or a class when expanded.

>.|TRBD2|TRBV9|TRBJ2-3
TGTGCCAGCAGCGTAGAGCCTAGCGGGGTAAACACAGATACGCAGTATTTT
CASSVEPSGVNTDTQYF
>.|.|TRBV11-3|TRBJ2-2
TGTGCCAGCAGCTTCATGGGGGCGAACACCGGGGAGCTGTTTTTT
CASSFMGANTGELFF
>.|TRBD1|TRBV5-1|TRBJ2-5
TGCGCCAGCAGCCCCGGGACAGGGGGTTCGGAGACCCAGTACTTC
CASSPGTGGSETQYF
>.|TRBD1|TRBV6-5|TRBJ2-1
TGTGCCAGCAGTGACTGGGACAGGGGTAACAATGAGCAGTTCTTC
CASSDWDRGNNEQFF
>.|TRBD2|TRBV18|TRBJ2-7
TGTGCCAGCTCACCACCGAAGACTAGCGGTTACGAGCAGTACTTC
CASSPPKTSGYEQYF
>few|TRBD1|TRBV18|TRBJ1-1
TGTGCCAGCTCACCCGGGACAGGGAACACTGAAGCTTTCTTT
CASSPGTGNTEAFF
>few|.|TRBV29-1|TRBJ1-1
TGCAGCATCCTGGAGGGGGGGAACACTGAAGCTTTCTTT
CSILEGGNTEAFF
>.|TRBD1|TRBV18|TRBJ1-5
TGTGCCAGCTCACCCCAGGGACAGCGAAATCAGCCCCAGCATTTT
CASSPQGQRNQPQHF
>once|.|TRBV18|TRBJ2-1
TGTGCCAGCTCACCAGCCGACAGGCTTTACAATGAGCAGTTCTTC
CASSPADRLYNEQFF
>.|.|TRBV4-1|TRBJ2-7
TGCGCCAGCAGCCAAGGGGTGGCGGGACCCTACGAGCAGTACTTC
CASSQGVAGPYEQYF
>.|.|TRBV7-9|TRBJ1-1
TGTGCCAGCAGCTCCGGTTGGGGGCTAAACACTGAAGCTTTCTTT
CASSSGWGLNTEAFF
>.|.|TRBV30|TRBJ1-5
TGTGCCTGGAGTGTAGCAGTAAGCAATCAGCCCCAGCATTTT
CAWSVAVSNQPQHF
>.|.|TRBV2|TRBJ1-6
TGTGCCAGCAGGCAGGGGTTTAATTCACCCCTCCACTTT
CASRQGFNSPLHF
>few|.|TRBV29-1|TRBJ1-1
TGCAGCGTTGAGAGCACTGAAGCTTTCTTT
CSVESTEAFF
>.|.|TRBV13|TRBJ2-3
TGTGCCAGCAGCTTACGGTACACAGATACGCAGTATTTT
CASSLRYTDTQYF
>.|TRBD2|TRBV6-1|TRBJ2-7
TGTGCCAGCAGAGCCGGGACTAGCGGACGGCTCGAGCAGTACTTC
CASRAGTSGRLEQYF
>.|TRBD1|TRBV19|TRBJ2-7
TGTGCCAGTAGTATATTCGGGACAGGGGTCGACGAGCAGTACTTC
CASSIFGTGVDEQYF
>once|TRBD1|TRBV5-1|TRBJ1-4
TGCGCCAGCAGCTTGGAGGGGGCAGTAAATGAAAAACTGTTTTTT
CASSLEGAVNEKLFF
>.|TRBD2|TRBV2|TRBJ2-5
TGTGCCAGCAGCGGTGCAGCGGGAGCTACAGAGACCCAGTACTTC
CASSGAAGATETQYF
>.|.|TRBV6-5|TRBJ1-6
TGTGCCAGCACGGGGACCGGCTCCTATAATTCACCCCTCCACTTT
CASTGTGSYNSPLHF
>.|TRBD1|TRBV28|TRBJ1-1
TGTGCCAGCAGTTTACTCTTGGGACAGGGGAACACTGAAGCTTTCTTT
CASSLLLGQGNTEAFF
>.|.|TRBV7-9|TRBJ1-6
TGTGCCAGCAGCTTAGTACTTACGAGCTCCTATAATTCACCCCTCCACTTT
CASSLVLTSSYNSPLHF
>.|.|TRBV7-8|TRBJ1-5
TGTGCCAGCAGCTTACGAAGTGCCCCTGGCAATCAGCCCCAGCATTTT
CASSLRSAPGNQPQHF
>.|.|TRBV2|TRBJ2-6
TGTGCCAGCAGTGAAGGGGAAAGGACTGGGGCCAACGTCCTGACTTTC
CASSEGERTGANVLTF
>once|TRBD1|TRBV4-3|TRBJ1-6
TGCGCCAGCAGCCAAGACCTCCCCGGGACAGGGGAAAACTCACCCCTCCACTTT
CASSQDLPGTGENSPLHF
>once|TRBD1|TRBV30|TRBJ2-2
TGTGCCTGGAGACAGGGGGCCGCCACCGGGGAGCTGTTTTTT
CAWRQGAATGELFF
>once|TRBD1|TRBV18|TRBJ1-6
TGTGCCAGCTCACTTTCCGGGACAGGGGGTTCACCCCTCCACTTT
CASSLSGTGGSPLHF
>.|.|TRBV28|TRBJ2-2
TGTGCCAGCAGTAGGCAGACGGGCACGAACACCGGGGAGCTGTTTTTT
CASSRQTGTNTGELFF
>few|.|TRBV7-9|TRBJ2-3
TGTGCCAGCAGCCAAGGAACAGATACGCAGTATTTT
CASSQGTDTQYF
>.|.|TRBV10-2|TRBJ1-1
TGCGCCAGCACTGAGTCGTTCTCGGGGCGTTTTTCTGAAGCTTTCTTT
CASTESFSGRFSEAFF
>.|TRBD1|TRBV6-5|TRBJ2-4
TGTGCCAGCAGTTATTGGCAGGGGGACAACATTCAGTACTTC
CASSYWQGDNIQYF
>.|.|TRBV6-1|TRBJ1-4
TGTGCCAGCAGTGAAAGAAGAGGGGAAAAACTGTTTTTT
CASSERRGEKLFF
>.|TRBD2|TRBV9|TRBJ2-3
TGTGCCAGCAGCGTATCCAGGACTAGCGGGGCCAGCACAGATACGCAGTATTTT
CASSVSRTSGASTDTQYF
>.|TRBD1|TRBV7-9|TRBJ1-1
TGTGCCAGCAGCCCCCCGACAGGGGGCCCCCCTGAAGCTTTCTTT
CASSPPTGGPPEAFF
>few|TRBD1|TRBV5-4|TRBJ1-6
TGTGCCAGCAGCGAAGGACAGGGTCGCAATTCACCCCTCCACTTT
CASSEGQGRNSPLHF
>.|TRBD1|TRBV7-8|TRBJ1-5
TGTGCCAGCAGCAAAGAGGGGGCGTTTCAGCCCCAGCATTTT
CASSKEGAFQPQHF
>once|TRBD1|TRBV30|TRBJ2-3
TGTGCCTGGGGAAGGGACAGCAACACAGATACGCAGTATTTT
CAWGRDSNTDTQYF
>.|TRBD1|TRBV5-1|TRBJ1-4
TGCGCCAGCAGCTCAGAGGGACAGGTTAATGAAAAACTGTTTTTT
CASSSEGQVNEKLFF
>.|TRBD2|TRBV7-9|TRBJ2-1
TGTGCCAGCAGCTTATACGGGGGGGCGTCCAATGAGCAGTTCTTC
CASSLYGGASNEQFF
>.|.|TRBV5-1|TRBJ2-1
TGCGCCAGCTCTCGGCAGGCTGCCTACAATGAGCAGTTCTTC
CASSRQAAYNEQFF
>.|.|TRBV11-1|TRBJ2-7
TGTGCCAGCAGCTTAGGTCAGGCGCGCTACTACGAGCAGTACTTC
CASSLGQARYYEQYF
>.|TRBD2|TRBV7-6|TRBJ2-3
TGTGCCAGCAGCGCGGGGGTTAGTTTAGGGGATACGCAGTATTTT
CASSAGVSLGDTQYF
>.|TRBD2|TRBV5-1|TRBJ2-5
TGCGCCAGCAGCTTAACTAGCGGACAACCAGAGACCCAGTACTTC
CASSLTSGQPETQYF
>.|.|TRBV28|TRBJ2-1
TGTGCCAGCACCCTATCGTATGGGTACAATGAGCAGTTCTTC
CASTLSYGYNEQFF
>.|TRBD1|TRBV9|TRBJ1-1
TGTGCCAGCAGCGCATACAGGGGGATGGAGAAAACTGAAGCTTTCTTT
CASSAYRGMEKTEAFF
>few|TRBD2|TRBV27|TRBJ2-3
TGTGCCAGCAGTTTATCCGCTAGCGGGGGAGCAGATACGCAGTATTTT
CASSLSASGGADTQYF
>.|.|TRBV9|TRBJ2-1
TGTGCCAGCAGCGTAGATCAGGCAGTCACCTACAATGAGCAGTTCTTC
CASSVDQAVTYNEQFF
>.|.|TRBV27|TRBJ1-2
TGTGCCAGCAGTTGGGGCCCTAACTATGGCTACACCTTC
CASSWGPNYGYTF
>.|.|TRBV4-3|TRBJ1-3
TGCGCCAGCAGCCAAGATTCCGGGGCAAACACCATATATTTT
CASSQDSGANTIYF
>.|.|TRBV6-6|TRBJ2-5
TGTGCCAGCAGTTACTCAACAGGATCGGGCGAGACCCAGTACTTC
CASSYSTGSGETQYF
>.|.|TRBV5-1|TRBJ2-3
TGCGCCAGCTGTAATTCCCCGCAGCAAACAGATACGCAGTATTTT
CASCNSPQQTDTQYF
>many|.|TRBV7-9|TRBJ1-1
TGTGCCAGCAGCTCTATACGGAACACTGAAGCTTTCTTT
CASSSIRNTEAFF
>.|TRBD2|TRBV5-4|TRBJ2-1
TGTGCCAGCAGACTAGCGGGAACGCATGAGCAGTTCTTC
CASRLAGTHEQFF
>.|.|TRBV28|TRBJ1-1
TGTGCCAGCAGTTTGCACCGGGACAATAAAAGAGCTGAAGCTTTCTTT
CASSLHRDNKRAEAFF
>.|TRBD1|TRBV7-8|TRBJ1-4
TGTGCCAGCAGCCTACGACAGGGGTATTCTAATGAAAAACTGTTTTTT
CASSLRQGYSNEKLFF
>.|.|TRBV19|TRBJ1-5
TGTGCCAGTAGTATAGATCTTACTCAGCCCCAGCATTTT
CASSIDLTQPQHF
>many|TRBD2|TRBV2|TRBJ2-3
TGTGCCAGCAGAATAGCGGGAGCTAGCACAGATACGCAGTATTTT
CASRIAGASTDTQYF
>few|.|TRBV27|TRBJ2-7
TGTGCCAGCAGTTTTTTATTTGGCGGCTCCTACGAGCAGTACTTC
CASSFLFGGSYEQYF
>.|TRBD1|TRBV28|TRBJ1-2
TGTGCCAGCACTCCTGGGGACAGGGCAACCTATGGCTACACCTTC
CASTPGDRATYGYTF
>.|TRBD1|TRBV27|TRBJ2-1
TGTGCCAGCAGTCTCGACAGGGGGCGCACGCTAGCGGGTTCCTACAATGAGCAGTTCTTC
CASSLDRGRTLAGSYNEQFF